The 17 T cell receptor beta chains below all came from one sample that was sequenced in a study of OX40 agonist ivuxolimab in advanced cancers. Sequenced by immunoSEQ multiplex PCR; TCRdb stores in-frame clones only, minus some. Counted here are roughly 48,000 clones, 70% to 90% occurring once; the ten biggest clones make up roughly 9.6%. The material was CD4+ or CD8+ T cells sorted from blood, obtained in a trial of the OX40 agonist ivuxolimab. All receptors derive from an adult with an advanced solid tumor such as melanoma, head and neck, liver or kidney cancer.

V gene TRBV7-4 combines with J gene TRBJ2-7; 9 bases match TRBD1. V lost 1 base and J lost 5; bases outside the gene matches: 12. This CDR3 contains 17 residues. Germline CDR1 SGHVT, CDR2 SQSDAQ. Written as DNA, the CDR3 is TGTGCCAGCAGCTTAGAACTCGACAGGGGGATATTAGACGAGCAGTACTTC. Translation: CASSLELDRGILDEQYF.

This clone was observed a handful of times. The chain uses TRBV30 and TRBJ1-1; D is uncertain. Germline V gene data show CDR1 as GTSNPN and CDR2 as SVGIG (reference sequence). V lost 0 bases to trimming and J lost 6 bases, with 14 bases between them. The CDR3 extends over 14 amino acids. CDR3 sequence (DNA): TGTGCCTGGAGTGTAGGGAGGGTTAAGGCTGAAGCTTTCTTT. This codes for CAWSVGRVKAEAFF. Full variable domain (rest looked up from reference TRBV30 and TRBJ1-1): SQTIHQWPATLVQPVGSPLSLECTVEGTSNPNLYWYRQAAGRGLQLLFYSVGIGQISSEVPQNLSASRPQDRQFILSSKKLLLSDSGFYLCAWSVGRVKAEAFFGQGTRLTVV.

The chain carries TRBV11-2 and TRBJ2-1; TRBD2 matches at 11 bases. The junction had 8 bases not matched to a gene; V was cut back by 8 bases and J by 5 bases. Germline CDR1 SGHAT, CDR2 FQNNGV. CDR3 size: 15 residues. The CDR3 DNA sequence: TGTGCCAGCCGCCCAATAGCGGGAGGGAACAATGAGCAGTTCTTC. Translated: CASRPIAGGNNEQFF. Using reference TRBV11-2 and TRBJ2-1 for the parts outside the CDR3, the full variable domain is EAGVAQSPRYKIIEKRQSVAFWCNPISGHATLYWYQQILGQGPKLLIQFQNNGVVDDSQLPKDRFSAERLKGVDSTLKIQPAKLEDSAVYLCASRPIAGGNNEQFFGPGTRLTVL.

The gene calls are TRBV6-5 and TRBJ1-1; D may be TRBD1 (6 bases). The V end was cut by 6 bases, the J end by 7 bases, with 18 bases between. The length of the CDR3 is 14 residues. CDR1 is MNHEY and CDR2 is SVGAGI in the germline V gene. In nucleotides, the CDR3 is TGTGCCAGCAGACCCCTGGGAGGGGGGGGTGAAGCTTTCTTT. It translates to CASRPLGGGGEAFF.

CDR3 DNA: TGTGCCAGCAGCTTACGCCCCACGGGACAGGGAAGGACTAATGAAAAACTGTTTTTT. It translates to CASSLRPTGQGRTNEKLFF. This rearrangement joins TRBV11-2 to TRBJ1-4, with 9 bases that match TRBD1. Trimming at V came to 2 bases and at J to 2 bases, leaving 12 bases not matched to a gene. Germline loops: CDR1 SGHAT, CDR2 FQNNGV. The CDR3 spans 19 residues.

The genes are TRBV28 and TRBJ1-2; no reliable D call. The CDR3 loop spans 12 amino acids. The germline V gene has CDR1 MDHEN and CDR2 SYDVKM. V was pared by 5 bases and J by 7 bases, with 11 bases between. The CDR3 region is CASSPPRVGYTF. CDR3 nucleotide sequence: TGTGCCAGCAGTCCACCTCGGGTTGGCTACACCTTC.

This clone was recorded once. The CDR3 is CASSPSPGQGTRDGYTF. Written as DNA, the CDR3 is TGTGCCAGCAGCCCGTCCCCGGGACAGGGGACTAGGGATGGCTACACCTTC. The rearrangement uses TRBV5-4 and TRBJ1-2; 10 bases line up with TRBD1. After removal of 4 bases from V and 6 bases from J, the junction contained 15 bases not matched to a gene. Germline V gives CDR1 SGHNT, CDR2 YYREEE (reference sequence). The CDR3 is 17 amino acids.

The chain has TRBV30 and TRBJ2-5; possible D gene TRBD1, 5 bases. Per germline, CDR1 GTSNPN and CDR2 SVGIG (reference sequence). V was shortened by 3 bases and J by 4 bases, with 15 bases between the two germline ends. This CDR3 is built from 14 residues. CDR3 DNA: TGTGCCTGGAGCCAAAAGGGGCCCTCAGAGACCCAGTACTTC. Translated, it gives CAWSQKGPSETQYF.

The J gene is TRBJ2-7, the V gene TRBV6-5, with D tentatively TRBD1 or TRBD2 (6 bases each). Per germline, CDR1 MNHEY and CDR2 SVGAGI. This CDR3 contains 14 residues. V lost 4 bases, J lost 6 bases, and 16 bases lay in between. The CDR3 sequence: CASSSGRGGVEQYF. The CDR3, as DNA: TGTGCCAGCAGTTCCGGCAGGGGAGGAGTCGAGCAGTACTTC.

The rearrangement joins TRBV9 to TRBJ2-7, with D possibly TRBD2 on 6 matching bases. The CDR3 consists of 11 residues. The V and J ends lost 10 bases and 6 bases respectively, with 14 bases between them. Germline-derived CDR1 and CDR2 are SGDLS and YYNGEE. Here the CDR3 DNA reads TGTGCCGCCGCCACTAGCTTCGAGCAGTACTTC. This translates into CAAATSFEQYF.

This chain joins TRBV5-1 and TRBJ2-6; either TRBD1 or TRBD2 may fit D (5 bases each). The germline V gene encodes CDR1 SGHRS and CDR2 YFSETQ. CDR3 length: 18 residues. V was trimmed by 6 bases and J by 0 bases, leaving 19 bases between them. The CDR3 bases are TGCGCCAGCACCCTGGGACGTCAACCCCTCTCTGGGGCCAACGTCCTGACTTTC. The encoded protein is CASTLGRQPLSGANVLTF.

The DNA for the CDR3 is TGTGCCAGCATGGAGGCCGCCAGCTTGAACACTGAAGCTTTCTTT. The encoded protein is CASMEAASLNTEAFF. The genes are TRBV28 and TRBJ1-1; D not certain. The CDR3 is 15 amino acids. Germline loops: CDR1 MDHEN, CDR2 SYDVKM. V was trimmed by 7 bases and J by 0 bases, leaving 15 bases between them.

The CDR3 DNA follows: TGTGCCAGCAGCTCACGGGACAGGGTCACAGATACGCAGTATTTT. Amino acid sequence: CASSSRDRVTDTQYF. This rearrangement joins TRBV5-4 to TRBJ2-3; 9 bases agree with TRBD1. There are 15 residues in the CDR3. Germline CDR1 SGHNT, CDR2 YYREEE (reference sequence). With V trimmed by 3 bases and J by 2 bases, 4 bases remained unmatched.

This clone was detected a few times. The chain joins TRBV5-4 to TRBJ1-3; 8 bases map to TRBD1. V lost 4 bases and J lost 2; bases outside the gene matches: 8. This CDR3 has 16 amino acids. CDR1 and CDR2 from the germline V gene are SGHNT and YYREEE (reference sequence). The DNA for the CDR3 is TGTGCCAGCAGCCGTGACAGGGGTCGGACTGGAAACACCATATATTTT. It specifies CASSRDRGRTGNTIYF.

This sequence joins TRBV7-9 and TRBJ2-1; a weak D match, TRBD1 (6 bases). This CDR3 has 15 amino acids. V lost 5 bases and J lost 6, with 17 bases in between. Germline CDR1 and CDR2: SEHNR and FQNEAQ (reference sequence). CDR3 nucleotides: TGTGCCAGCAGCCCCCCGGTACAGGGTCTCAATGAGCAGTTCTTC. Residues: CASSPPVQGLNEQFF.

This clone was recorded only once. V gene TRBV7-2 combines with J gene TRBJ2-3, with D uncertain. With 6 bases removed from V and 4 bases from J, the gap between germline ends came to 5 bases. The CDR3 runs to 11 residues. The V gene's germline CDR1 is SGHTA and CDR2 FQGNSA. The DNA of the CDR3 is TGTGCCAGCAGTCAAGCAGATACGCAGTATTTT. Protein: CASSQADTQYF.

This chain connects TRBV14 to TRBJ2-1, with 14 bases matching TRBD2. CDR1 and CDR2 (germline): SGHDN, FVKESK. CDR3 length equals 21 residues. The trim removed 3 bases at V and 4 bases at J, leaving 17 bases unmatched. CDR3 nucleotide sequence: TGTGCCAGCAGCCATGAACGGAGGACTAGCGGGAGGTCGGGGGCTTACAATGAGCAGTTCTTC. This gives the protein CASSHERRTSGRSGAYNEQFF. Full variable domain (outside the CDR3, taken from reference TRBV14 and TRBJ2-1): EAGVTQFPSHSVIEKGQTVTLRCDPISGHDNLYWYRRVMGKEIKFLLHFVKESKQDESGMPNNRFLAERTGGTYSTLKVQPAELEDSGVYFCASSHERRTSGRSGAYNEQFFGPGTRLTVL.